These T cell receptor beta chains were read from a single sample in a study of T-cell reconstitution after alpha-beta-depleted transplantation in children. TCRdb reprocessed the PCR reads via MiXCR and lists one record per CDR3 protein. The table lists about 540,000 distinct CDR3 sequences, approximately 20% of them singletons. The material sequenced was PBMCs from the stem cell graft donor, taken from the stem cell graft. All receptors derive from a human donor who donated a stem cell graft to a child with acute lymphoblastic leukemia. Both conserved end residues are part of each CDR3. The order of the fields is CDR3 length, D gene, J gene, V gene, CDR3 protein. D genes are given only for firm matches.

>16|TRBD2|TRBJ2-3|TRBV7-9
CASSSMTSAYTDTQYF
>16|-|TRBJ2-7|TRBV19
CASSILRLSLHYEQYF
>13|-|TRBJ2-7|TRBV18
CASHPGVSYEQYF
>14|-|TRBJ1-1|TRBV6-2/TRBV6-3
CASSYNRANTEAFF
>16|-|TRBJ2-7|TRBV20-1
CSARDIRGSGNPEQYF
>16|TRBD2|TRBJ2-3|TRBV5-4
CASSLDPAGATDTQYF
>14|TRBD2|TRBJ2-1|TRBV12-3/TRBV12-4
CAITSGRSYNEQFF
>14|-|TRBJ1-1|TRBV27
CASSSSTGYTEAFF
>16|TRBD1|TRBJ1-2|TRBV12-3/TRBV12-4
CASNPGTGEWLNGYTF
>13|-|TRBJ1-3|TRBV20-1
CSARAPSGNTIYF
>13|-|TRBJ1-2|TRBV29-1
CSVPGLEDYGYTF
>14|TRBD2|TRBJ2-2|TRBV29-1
CSVVTGGDTGELFF
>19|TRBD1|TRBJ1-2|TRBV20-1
CSARPRDGRFQGAYYGYTF
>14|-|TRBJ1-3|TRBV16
CASSREAPGNTIYF
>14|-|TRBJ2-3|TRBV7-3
CASSPFYGADTQYF
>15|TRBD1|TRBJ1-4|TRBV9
CASSVDPGQGRKLFF
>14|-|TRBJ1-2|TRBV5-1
CASSLASGAGGYTF
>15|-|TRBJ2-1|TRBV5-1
CASSFGGHGLNEQLF
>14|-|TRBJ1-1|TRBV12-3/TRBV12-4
CASSLVRGNTEAFF
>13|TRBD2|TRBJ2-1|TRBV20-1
CSARGTSVGEQFF
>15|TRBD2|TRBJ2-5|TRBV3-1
CASSQEGLAGETQYF
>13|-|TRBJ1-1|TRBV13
CATEDRGNTEAFF
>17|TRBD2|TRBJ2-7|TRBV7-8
CASSFPTSGTTSYEQYF
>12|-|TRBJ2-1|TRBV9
CASSVEWNEQFF
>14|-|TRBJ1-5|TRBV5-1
CASSLGRGNQPQHF
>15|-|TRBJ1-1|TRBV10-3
CAISEGPGAHTEAFF
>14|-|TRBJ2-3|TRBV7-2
CASSLELSTDTQYF
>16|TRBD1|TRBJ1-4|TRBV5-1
CASSLGTGLLSEKLFF
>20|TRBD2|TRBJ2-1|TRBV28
CASSQRPGTSGPTANNEQFF
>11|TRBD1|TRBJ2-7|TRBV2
CASLMARGRYF
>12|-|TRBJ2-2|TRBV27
CASSFSSGELFF
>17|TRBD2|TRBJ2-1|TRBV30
CAWSVSAGGGSYNEQFF
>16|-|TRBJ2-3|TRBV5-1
CASSLSRGRGTDTQYF
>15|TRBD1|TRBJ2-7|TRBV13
CASSLGGDSSYEQYF
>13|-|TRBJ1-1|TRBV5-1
CASSLAGWAEAFF
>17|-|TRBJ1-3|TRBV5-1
CASSLWAGQSSGNTIYF
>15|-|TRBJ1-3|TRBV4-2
CASSLPGQSGNTIYF
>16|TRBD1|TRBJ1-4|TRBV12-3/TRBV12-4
CASRPTGDATNEKLFF
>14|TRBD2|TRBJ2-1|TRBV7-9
CASSGTSGYNEQFF
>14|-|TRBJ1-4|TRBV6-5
CASSYSKGGEKLFF
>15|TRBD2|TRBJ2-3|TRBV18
CASSPPSGSRDTQYF